This T cell receptor beta chain is from a study of beta chain features in type 1 diabetes. This CDR3 has 13 amino acids. Germline loops: CDR1 SQVTM, CDR2 ANQGSEA. The V gene lost 6 bases and the J gene lost 5 bases, with 16 bases spanning the gap. General study findings and limits: Shortening of TCRB CDR3s, moderate but significant, appeared in all four CD4+ subsets of Type 1 diabetes patients.

cDNA synthesis used the whole RNA isolate, giving expressed TCRB sequences. The data were produced by immunoSEQ multiplex PCR, yet TCRdb's version contains in-frame clones alone and is incomplete. Of about 320,000 clones listed, roughly 15% are singletons. Only a few counts were recorded for this clone. Its cognate antigen is unknown. The sample consisted of central memory CD4+ T cells from blood. This sequence originates from a man younger than 40 in good health. This chain joins TRBV29-1 and TRBJ1-2; no clear D. The CDR3 DNA reads TGCAGCGTGGGAGAGGGTTGGAGGTATGGCTACACCTTC. Residues: CSVGEGWRYGYTF. Together with reference TRBV29-1 and TRBJ1-2, the CDR3 gives the full variable domain: SAVISQKPSRDICQRGTSLTIQCQVDSQVTMMFWYRQQPGQSLTLIATANQGSEATYESGFVIDKFPISRPNLTFSTLTVSNMSPEDSSIYLCSVGEGWRYGYTFGSGTRLTVV.